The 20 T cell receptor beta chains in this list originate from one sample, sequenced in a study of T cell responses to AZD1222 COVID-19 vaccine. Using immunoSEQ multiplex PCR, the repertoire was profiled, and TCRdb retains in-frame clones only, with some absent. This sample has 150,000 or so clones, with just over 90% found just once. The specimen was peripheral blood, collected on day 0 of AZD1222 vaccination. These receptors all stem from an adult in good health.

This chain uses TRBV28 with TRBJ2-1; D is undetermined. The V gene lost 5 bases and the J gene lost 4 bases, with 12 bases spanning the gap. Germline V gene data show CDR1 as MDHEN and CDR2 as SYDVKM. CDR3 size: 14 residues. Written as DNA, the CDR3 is TGTGCCAGCAGTCCCCCAACCCTTTACAATGAGCAGTTCTTC. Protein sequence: CASSPPTLYNEQFF.

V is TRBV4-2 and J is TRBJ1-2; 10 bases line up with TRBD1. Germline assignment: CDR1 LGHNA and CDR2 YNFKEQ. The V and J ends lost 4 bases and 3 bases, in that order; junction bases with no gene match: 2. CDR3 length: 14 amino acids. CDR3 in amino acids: CASSRQGADYGYTF. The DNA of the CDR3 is TGTGCCAGCAGCCGACAGGGGGCGGACTATGGCTACACCTTC.

The CDR3 reads CASSLETGENGYTF. As DNA, the CDR3 is TGCGCCAGCAGCTTGGAAACAGGGGAGAATGGCTACACCTTC. The chain joins TRBV5-1 to TRBJ1-2; 7 nucleotides match TRBD1. V lost 0 bases to trimming and J lost 6 bases; unmatched junction nucleotides: 5. CDR1 and CDR2 from the germline V gene are SGHRS and YFSETQ. The CDR3 runs 14 residues.

As DNA, the CDR3 is TGTGCCAGCAGCTTAGGAGCAGGTCCCCAACTTTATGGCTACACCTTC. Translation: CASSLGAGPQLYGYTF. V gene TRBV11-3 combines with J gene TRBJ1-2; D not certain. Germline lookup yields CDR1 SGHNT and CDR2 YENEEA. Between the trimmed V and J ends, which lost 1 base and 5 bases, there was a span of 17 bases. The CDR3 is 16 amino acids.

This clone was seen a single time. CDR3 loop: CASSTPRDRGFSPLHF. The DNA for the CDR3 is TGTGCCAGCAGCACACCACGGGACAGGGGGTTTTCACCCCTCCACTTT. The rearrangement joins TRBV7-8 to TRBJ1-6; 11 bases align to TRBD1. Germline V gives CDR1 SGHVS, CDR2 FQNEAQ. The CDR3 runs to 16 residues. The V segment lost 5 bases and the J segment 9 bases; nucleotides outside the gene matches: 9.

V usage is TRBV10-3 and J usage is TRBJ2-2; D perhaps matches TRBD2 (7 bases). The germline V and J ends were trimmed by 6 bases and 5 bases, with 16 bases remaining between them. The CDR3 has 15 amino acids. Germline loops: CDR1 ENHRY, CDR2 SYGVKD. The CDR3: CAIRPTGGPTGELFF. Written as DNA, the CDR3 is TGTGCCATCAGGCCAACGGGGGGCCCAACCGGGGAGCTGTTTTTT.

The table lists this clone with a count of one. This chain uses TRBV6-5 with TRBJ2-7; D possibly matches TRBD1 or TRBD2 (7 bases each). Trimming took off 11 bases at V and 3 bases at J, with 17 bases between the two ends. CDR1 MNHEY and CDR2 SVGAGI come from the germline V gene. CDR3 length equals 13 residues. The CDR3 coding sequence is TGTGCCTCACTACCAGGGGGGGGCTACGAGCAGTACTTC. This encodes CASLPGGGYEQYF.

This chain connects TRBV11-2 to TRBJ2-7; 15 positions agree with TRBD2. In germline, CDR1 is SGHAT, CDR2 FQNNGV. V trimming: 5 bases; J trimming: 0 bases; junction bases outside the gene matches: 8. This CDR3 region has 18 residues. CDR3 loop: CASSTTGLAGGGSYEQYF. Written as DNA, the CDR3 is TGTGCCAGCAGCACCACCGGACTAGCGGGGGGGGGCTCCTACGAGCAGTACTTC. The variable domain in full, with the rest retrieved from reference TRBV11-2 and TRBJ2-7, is EAGVAQSPRYKIIEKRQSVAFWCNPISGHATLYWYQQILGQGPKLLIQFQNNGVVDDSQLPKDRFSAERLKGVDSTLKIQPAKLEDSAVYLCASSTTGLAGGGSYEQYFGPGTRLTVT.

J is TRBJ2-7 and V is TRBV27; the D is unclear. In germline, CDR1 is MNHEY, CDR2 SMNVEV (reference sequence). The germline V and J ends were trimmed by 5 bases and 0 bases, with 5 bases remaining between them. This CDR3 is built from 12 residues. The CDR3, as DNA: TGTGCCAGCAGTCCCTCCTCCTACGAGCAGTACTTC. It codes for CASSPSSYEQYF.

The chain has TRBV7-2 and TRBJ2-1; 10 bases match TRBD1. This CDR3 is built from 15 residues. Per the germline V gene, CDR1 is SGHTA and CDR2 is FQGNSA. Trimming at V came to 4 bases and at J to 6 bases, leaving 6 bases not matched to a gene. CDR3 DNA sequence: TGTGCCAGCAGCTCCATGGGACAGGGGCCCAATGAGCAGTTCTTC. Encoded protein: CASSSMGQGPNEQFF.

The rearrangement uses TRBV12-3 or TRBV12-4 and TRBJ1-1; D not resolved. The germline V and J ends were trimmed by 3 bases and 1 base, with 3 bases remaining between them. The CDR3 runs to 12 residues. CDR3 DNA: TGTGCCAGCAGTTTTGGGAACACTGAAGCTTTCTTT. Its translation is CASSFGNTEAFF.

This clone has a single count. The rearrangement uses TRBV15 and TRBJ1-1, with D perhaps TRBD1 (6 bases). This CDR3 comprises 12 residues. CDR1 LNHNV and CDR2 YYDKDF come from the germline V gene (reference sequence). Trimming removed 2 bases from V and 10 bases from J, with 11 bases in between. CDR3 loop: CATSRPRQVAFF. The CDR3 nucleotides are TGTGCCACCAGCAGACCAAGACAGGTAGCTTTCTTT.

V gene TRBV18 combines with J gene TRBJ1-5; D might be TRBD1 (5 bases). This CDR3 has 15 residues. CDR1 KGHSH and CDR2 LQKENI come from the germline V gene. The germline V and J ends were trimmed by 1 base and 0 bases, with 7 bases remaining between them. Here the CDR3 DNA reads TGTGCCAGCTCACCACAGGGGCGTAGCAATCAGCCCCAGCATTTT. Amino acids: CASSPQGRSNQPQHF.

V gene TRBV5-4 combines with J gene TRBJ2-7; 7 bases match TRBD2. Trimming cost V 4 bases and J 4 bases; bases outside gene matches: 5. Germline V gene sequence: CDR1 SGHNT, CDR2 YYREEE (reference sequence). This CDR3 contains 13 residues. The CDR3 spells CASSPAGSYEQYF. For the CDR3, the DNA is TGTGCCAGCAGCCCAGCGGGGTCGTACGAGCAGTACTTC.

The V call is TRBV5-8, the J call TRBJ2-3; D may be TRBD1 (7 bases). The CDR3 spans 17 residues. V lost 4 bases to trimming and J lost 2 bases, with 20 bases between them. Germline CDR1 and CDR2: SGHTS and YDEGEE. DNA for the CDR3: TGTGCCAGCAGCCATCAATTGACAGGGAGGTTCACAGATACGCAGTATTTT. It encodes CASSHQLTGRFTDTQYF.

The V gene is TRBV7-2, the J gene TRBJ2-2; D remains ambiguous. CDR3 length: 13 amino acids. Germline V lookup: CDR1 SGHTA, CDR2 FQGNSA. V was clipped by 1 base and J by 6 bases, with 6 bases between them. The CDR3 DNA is TGTGCCAGCAGCTTAGAAATTGCCGGGGAGCTGTTTTTT. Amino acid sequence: CASSLEIAGELFF.

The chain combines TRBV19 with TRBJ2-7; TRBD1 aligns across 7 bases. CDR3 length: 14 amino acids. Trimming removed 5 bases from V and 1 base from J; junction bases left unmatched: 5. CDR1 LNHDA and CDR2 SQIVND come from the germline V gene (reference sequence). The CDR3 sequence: CASSLRQGSYEQYF. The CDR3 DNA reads TGTGCCAGTAGTCTACGACAGGGATCCTACGAGCAGTACTTC.

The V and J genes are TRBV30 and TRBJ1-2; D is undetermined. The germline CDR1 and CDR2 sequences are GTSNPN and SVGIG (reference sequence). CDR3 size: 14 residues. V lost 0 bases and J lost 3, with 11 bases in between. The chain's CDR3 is CAWSVWRGDYGYTF. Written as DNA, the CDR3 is TGTGCCTGGAGTGTTTGGCGGGGAGACTATGGCTACACCTTC.

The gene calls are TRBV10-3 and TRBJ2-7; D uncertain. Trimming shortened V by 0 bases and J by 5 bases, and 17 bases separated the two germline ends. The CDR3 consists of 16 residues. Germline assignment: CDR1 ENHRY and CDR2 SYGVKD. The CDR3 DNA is TGTGCCATCAGTGAGTCCCCACCACCTGGGCCTGACGAGCAGTACTTC. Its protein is CAISESPPPGPDEQYF.

In nucleotides, the CDR3 is TGTGCCAGCAGCTTAGCGGGGGTCCGACCAGATACGCAGTATTTT. Translated, it gives CASSLAGVRPDTQYF. The chain recombines TRBV7-6 with TRBJ2-3; D might be TRBD1 or TRBD2, each matching 5 bases. Germline V gene sequence: CDR1 SGHVS, CDR2 FNYEAQ. This CDR3 has 15 amino acids. Between the trimmed V and J ends, which lost 0 bases and 4 bases, there was a span of 11 bases.